This T cell receptor (beta chain) emerged from a study of cytomegalovirus exposure and HLA in healthy donors. The study, taken as a whole, reports: CMV serostatus was the only recorded immune exposure for donors. It was about 150 TCR beta chains that were listed as cytomegalovirus-associated.

Primers for the PCR totalled 60 Vbeta and 13 Jbeta. This table comes from immunoSEQ multiplex PCR, and its TCRdb copy is limited to in-frame clones, with some not included. In the table there are 150,000 or so clones, about four fifths of which are singletons. Points on this clone: Its antigen remains unidentified.

Germline CDR1 is MDHEN and CDR2 is SYDVKM. V shed 7 bases and J 4 bases; nucleotides not matched to a gene: 11. The CDR3 loop spans 15 amino acids. Material for sequencing was PBMCs. V and J are TRBV28 and TRBJ2-5; 8 bases are a match to TRBD2. This receptor was taken from a woman aged 45-59 years in good health and CMV-seropositive. Here the CDR3 reads CASTHPGGRRETQYF. CDR3 nucleotides: TGTGCCAGCACCCATCCGGGGGGGCGCAGAGAGACCCAGTACTTC. Complete variable domain (other parts from reference TRBV28 and TRBJ2-5): DVKVTQSSRYLVKRTGEKVFLECVQDMDHENMFWYRQDPGLGLRLIYFSYDVKMKEKGDIPEGYSVSREKKERFSLILESASTNQTSMYLCASTHPGGRRETQYFGPGTRLLVL.